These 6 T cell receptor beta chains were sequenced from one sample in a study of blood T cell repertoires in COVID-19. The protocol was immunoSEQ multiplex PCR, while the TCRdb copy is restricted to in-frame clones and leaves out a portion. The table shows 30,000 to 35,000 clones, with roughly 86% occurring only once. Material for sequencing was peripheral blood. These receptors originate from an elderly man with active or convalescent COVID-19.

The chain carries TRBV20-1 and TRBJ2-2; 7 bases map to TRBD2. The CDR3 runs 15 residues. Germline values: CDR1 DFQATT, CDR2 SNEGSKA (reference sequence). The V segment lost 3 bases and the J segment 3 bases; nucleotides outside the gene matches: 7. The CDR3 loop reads CSASPAGAYTGELFF. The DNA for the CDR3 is TGCAGTGCTAGTCCGGCGGGAGCTTACACCGGGGAGCTGTTTTTT.

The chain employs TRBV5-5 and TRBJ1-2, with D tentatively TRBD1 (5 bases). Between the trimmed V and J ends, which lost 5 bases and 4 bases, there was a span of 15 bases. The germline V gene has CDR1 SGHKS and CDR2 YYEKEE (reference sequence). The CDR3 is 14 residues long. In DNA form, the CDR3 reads TGTGCCAGCAGTGAACTCGGAGGGGTCTATGGCTACACCTTC. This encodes CASSELGGVYGYTF.

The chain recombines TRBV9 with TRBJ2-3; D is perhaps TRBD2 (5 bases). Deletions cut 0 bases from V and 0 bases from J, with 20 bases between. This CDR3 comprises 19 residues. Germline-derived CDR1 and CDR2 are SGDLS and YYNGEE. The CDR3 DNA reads TGTGCCAGCAGCGTAGAAAAAGTTCAAGAGAGGGCTAGCACAGATACGCAGTATTTT. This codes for CASSVEKVQERASTDTQYF.

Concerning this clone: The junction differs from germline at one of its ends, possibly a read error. CDR3 region: CASSLRRDTGELFF. Here the CDR3 DNA reads TGTGCTAGCAGCTTACGCAGGGACACCGGGGAGCTGTTTTTT. This chain connects TRBV7-7 to TRBJ2-2, with D possibly matching TRBD1 (5 bases). The length of the CDR3 is 14 residues. In germline, CDR1 is SSHAT, CDR2 FNYEAQ (reference sequence).

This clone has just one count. Here the CDR3 reads CASSGNRGRTEAFF. The CDR3 coding sequence is TGTGCCAGCAGCGGAAACAGGGGACGAACTGAAGCTTTCTTT. The chain is built from TRBV9 and TRBJ1-1; 7 nucleotides align to TRBD1. This CDR3 region has 14 residues. The ends lost 3 bases at V and 5 bases at J; junction bases unmatched: 7. In germline, CDR1 is SGDLS, CDR2 YYNGEE.

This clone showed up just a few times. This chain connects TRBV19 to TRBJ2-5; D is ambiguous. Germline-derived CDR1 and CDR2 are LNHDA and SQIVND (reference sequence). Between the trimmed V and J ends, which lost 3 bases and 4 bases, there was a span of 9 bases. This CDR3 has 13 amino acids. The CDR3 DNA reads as TGTGCCAGTAGTATCCCAGGCGCAGAGACCCAGTACTTC. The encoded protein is CASSIPGAETQYF.